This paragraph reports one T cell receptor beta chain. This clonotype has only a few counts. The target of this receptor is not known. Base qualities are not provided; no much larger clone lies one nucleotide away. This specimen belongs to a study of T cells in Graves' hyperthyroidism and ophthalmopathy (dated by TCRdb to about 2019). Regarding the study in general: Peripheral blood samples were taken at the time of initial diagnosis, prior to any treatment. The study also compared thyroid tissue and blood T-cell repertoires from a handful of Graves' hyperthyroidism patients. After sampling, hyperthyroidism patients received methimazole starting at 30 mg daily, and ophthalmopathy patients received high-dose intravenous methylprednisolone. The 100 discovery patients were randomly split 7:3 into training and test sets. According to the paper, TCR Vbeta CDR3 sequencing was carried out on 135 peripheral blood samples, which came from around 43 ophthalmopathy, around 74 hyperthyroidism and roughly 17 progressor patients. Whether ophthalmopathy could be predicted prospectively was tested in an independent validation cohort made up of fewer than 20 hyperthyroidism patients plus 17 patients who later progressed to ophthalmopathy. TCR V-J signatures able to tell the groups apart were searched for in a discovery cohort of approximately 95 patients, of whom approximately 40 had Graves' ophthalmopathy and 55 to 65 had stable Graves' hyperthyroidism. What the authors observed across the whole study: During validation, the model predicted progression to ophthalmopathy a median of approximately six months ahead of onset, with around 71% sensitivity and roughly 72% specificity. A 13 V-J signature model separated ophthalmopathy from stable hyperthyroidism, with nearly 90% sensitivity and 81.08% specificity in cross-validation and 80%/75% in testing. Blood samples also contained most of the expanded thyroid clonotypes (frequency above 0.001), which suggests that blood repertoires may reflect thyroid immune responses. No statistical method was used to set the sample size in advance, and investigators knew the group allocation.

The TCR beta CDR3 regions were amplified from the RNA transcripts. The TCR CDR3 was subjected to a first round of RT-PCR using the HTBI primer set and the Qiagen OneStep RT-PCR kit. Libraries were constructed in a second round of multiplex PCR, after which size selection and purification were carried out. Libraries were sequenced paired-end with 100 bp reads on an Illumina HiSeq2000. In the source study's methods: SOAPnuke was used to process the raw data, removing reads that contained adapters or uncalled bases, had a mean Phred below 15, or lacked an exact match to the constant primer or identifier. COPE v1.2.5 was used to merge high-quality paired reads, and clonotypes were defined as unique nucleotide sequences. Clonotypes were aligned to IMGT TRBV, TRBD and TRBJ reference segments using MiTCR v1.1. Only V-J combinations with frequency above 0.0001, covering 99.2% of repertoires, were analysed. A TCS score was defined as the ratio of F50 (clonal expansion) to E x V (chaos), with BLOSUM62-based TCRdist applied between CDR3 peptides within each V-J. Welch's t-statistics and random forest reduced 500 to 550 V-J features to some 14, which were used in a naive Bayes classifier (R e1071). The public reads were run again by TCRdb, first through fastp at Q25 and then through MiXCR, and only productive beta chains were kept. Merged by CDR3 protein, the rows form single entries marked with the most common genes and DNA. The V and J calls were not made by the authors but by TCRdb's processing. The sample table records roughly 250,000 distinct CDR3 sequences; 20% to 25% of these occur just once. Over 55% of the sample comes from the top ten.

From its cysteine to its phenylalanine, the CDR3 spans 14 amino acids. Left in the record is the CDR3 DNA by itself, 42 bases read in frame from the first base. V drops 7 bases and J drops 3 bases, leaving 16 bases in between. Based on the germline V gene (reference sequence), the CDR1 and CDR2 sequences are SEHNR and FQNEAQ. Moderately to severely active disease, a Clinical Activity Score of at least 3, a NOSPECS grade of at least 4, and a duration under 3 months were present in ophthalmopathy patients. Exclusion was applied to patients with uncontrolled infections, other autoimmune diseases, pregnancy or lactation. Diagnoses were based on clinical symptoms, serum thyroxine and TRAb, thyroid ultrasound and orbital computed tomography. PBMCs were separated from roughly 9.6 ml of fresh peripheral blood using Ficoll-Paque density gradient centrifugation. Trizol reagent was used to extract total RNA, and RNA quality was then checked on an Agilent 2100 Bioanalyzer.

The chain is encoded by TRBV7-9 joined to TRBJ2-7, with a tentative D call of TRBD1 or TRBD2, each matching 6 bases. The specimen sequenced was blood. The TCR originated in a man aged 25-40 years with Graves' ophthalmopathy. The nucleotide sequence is TGTGCCAGCACTCCTCAGGGGACTTTCTACGAGCAGTACTTC. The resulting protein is CASTPQGTFYEQYF.